What follows are 11 T cell receptor beta chains derived from one specimen sequenced in a study of T-cell memory formation after mild COVID-19. TCRdb re-called the 5' RACE reads with MiXCR, one entry per CDR3 protein. The repertoire consists of over 450,000 distinct CDR3 sequences, with about a fifth occurring once and the leading ten covering approximately 12%. Sequenced input: PBMCs or a T cell subset sorted from them (not recorded which). These TCRs come from an adult woman who had mild COVID-19 (a few samples of this study predate the infection). Cell type and time point are not known.

This clonotype has a handful of counts. This chain connects TRBV4-1 to TRBJ2-3, with TRBD2 identical over 10 bases. Germline V gene sequence: CDR1 MGHRA, CDR2 YSYEKL. The length of the CDR3 is 15 residues. The V gene end was trimmed by 2 bases and the J gene end by 5 bases; junction bases not matched to a gene: 4. The CDR3 DNA sequence: TGCGCCAGCAGCCAATCCGGGACTAGCGTAGATACGCAGTATTTT. Protein sequence: CASSQSGTSVDTQYF.

This clonotype was seen only a few times. The J gene is TRBJ1-2, the V gene TRBV24-1; 7 bases are a match to TRBD1. With V trimmed by 2 bases and J by 3 bases, 11 bases remained unmatched. The CDR3 is made up of 17 amino acids. Per the germline V gene, CDR1 is KGHDR and CDR2 is SFDVKD. CDR3 DNA: TGTGCCACCAGTGATTCCGGACAGGTCCGGAGGCACTATGGCTACACCTTC. It specifies CATSDSGQVRRHYGYTF.

The chain has TRBV6-1 and TRBJ2-1; D not resolved. With 0 bases removed from V and 2 bases from J, the gap between germline ends came to 11 bases. CDR1 is MNHNS and CDR2 is SASEGT in the germline V gene. CDR3 length equals 16 residues. CDR3 bases: TGTGCCAGCAGTGAAGCTCAGGCGGCTGCCTACAATGAGCAGTTCTTC. This encodes CASSEAQAAAYNEQFF.

CDR3 in DNA: TGTGCCAGCAGTTACTCGACGGAACCGGCTGGGACCCAGTACTTC. Translated: CASSYSTEPAGTQYF. The chain recombines TRBV6-6 with TRBJ2-5; D is undetermined. Germline V gene sequence: CDR1 MNHNY, CDR2 SVGAGI (reference sequence). This CDR3 has 15 residues. Trimming left V 0 bases short and J 7 bases short, with 15 bases between.

This clonotype has a handful of counts. The chain is built from TRBV2 and TRBJ2-7; D possibly uses TRBD1 or TRBD2 (5 bases each). This CDR3 spans 12 amino acids. V shed 10 bases and J shed 3 bases, with 13 bases lying between them. Germline lookup yields CDR1 SNHLY and CDR2 FYNNEI. CDR3 sequence (DNA): TGTGCCACCCGGGACGGACGCTACGAGCAGTACTTC. Translation gives CATRDGRYEQYF.

This clonotype was seen ten or more times. J is TRBJ2-2 and V is TRBV6-4, with 11 bases aligning to TRBD1. The CDR3 is made up of 15 amino acids. CDR1 is MRHNA and CDR2 is SNTAGT in the germline V gene. V trimming: 5 bases; J trimming: 3 bases; junction bases outside the gene matches: 2. CDR3 protein: CASSPGQGDTGELFF. CDR3 DNA sequence: TGTGCCAGCAGTCCGGGACAGGGGGACACCGGGGAGCTGTTTTTT.

V and J are TRBV29-1 and TRBJ2-4; no clear D gene. In germline, CDR1 is SQVTM, CDR2 ANQGSEA. V was cut by 5 bases and J by 0 bases, with 2 bases left in between. The CDR3 loop spans 11 amino acids. The CDR3 is CSVRAKNIQYF. CDR3 nucleotides: TGCAGCGTTAGAGCCAAAAACATTCAGTACTTC.

V is TRBV20-1 and J is TRBJ2-7; D is unclear. Germline lookup yields CDR1 DFQATT and CDR2 SNEGSKA (reference sequence). V lost 0 bases and J 0 bases, leaving 9 bases between the germline ends. The CDR3 has 14 residues. The CDR3 here is CSARDRRSSYEQYF. CDR3 nucleotides: TGCAGTGCTAGAGATCGCCGAAGCTCCTACGAGCAGTACTTC.

The chain recombines TRBV6-2 or TRBV6-3 with TRBJ1-1; 7 positions match TRBD1. With V trimmed by 5 bases and J by 1 base, 4 bases remained unmatched. The germline V gene has CDR1 MNHEY and CDR2 SVGEGT. The CDR3 runs to 14 residues. The CDR3 DNA reads TGTGCCAGCAGTAAAGGGACAGAGAACACTGAAGCTTTCTTT. It encodes CASSKGTENTEAFF.

The chain combines TRBV6-2 or TRBV6-3 with TRBJ2-7, with no clear D. The CDR3 has 14 residues. Between the trimmed V and J ends, which lost 2 bases and 2 bases, there was a span of 10 bases. CDR1 and CDR2 from the germline V gene are MNHEY and SVGEGT. The CDR3 spells CASSYEPYPYEQYV. The CDR3 DNA is TGTGCCAGCAGTTACGAACCTTACCCCTACGAGCAGTACGTC.

This chain uses TRBV20-1 with TRBJ2-2; 10 nucleotides agree with TRBD2. The junction had 10 bases not matched to a gene; V was cut back by 3 bases and J by 6 bases. In germline, CDR1 is DFQATT, CDR2 SNEGSKA (reference sequence). This CDR3 comprises 16 residues. In DNA, the CDR3 is TGCAGTGCTAGGGGAAGCGGGGGGGCCTTAGCCGGGGAGCTGTTTTTT. Translated: CSARGSGGALAGELFF.